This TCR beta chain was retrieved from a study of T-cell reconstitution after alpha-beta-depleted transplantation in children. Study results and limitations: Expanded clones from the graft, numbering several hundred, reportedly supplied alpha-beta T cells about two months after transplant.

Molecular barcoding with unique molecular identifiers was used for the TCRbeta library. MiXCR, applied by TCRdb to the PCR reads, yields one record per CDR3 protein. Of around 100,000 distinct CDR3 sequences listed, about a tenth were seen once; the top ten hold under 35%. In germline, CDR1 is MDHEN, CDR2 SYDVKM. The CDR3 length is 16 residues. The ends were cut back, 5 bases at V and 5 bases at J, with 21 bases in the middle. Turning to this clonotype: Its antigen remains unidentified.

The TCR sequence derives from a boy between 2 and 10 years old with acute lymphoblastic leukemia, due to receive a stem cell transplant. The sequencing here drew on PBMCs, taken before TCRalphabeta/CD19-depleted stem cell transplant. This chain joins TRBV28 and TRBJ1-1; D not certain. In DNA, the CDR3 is TGTGCCAGCAGTCCCATCTACGGAGGTGGTAAGACTGAAGCTTTCTTT. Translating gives CASSPIYGGGKTEAFF.